Listed here is a single TCR beta chain. Its matching antigen is unknown. Once RNA had been extracted, it was reverse transcribed into cDNA to act as the sequencing template. Generated by immunoSEQ multiplex PCR, the TCRdb table keeps only in-frame clones and is missing some. The data contain roughly 150,000 clones, around 54% of them seen just once; the ten biggest clones take up approximately 4.3%. Germline V CDR1 and CDR2: SGHRS, YFSETQ. Trimming took 4 bases from V and 8 from J; bases not matched to a gene: 10. The CDR3 totals 16 residues. This entry belongs to a study of CD8+ T cells in alopecia areata. Study-wide points: Affected lesional scalp, above all in alopecia totalis/universalis, was more clonal than normal scalp. Scalp sequencing also captures normal skin's resident alphabeta T cells.

Sorted populations comprised CD4+ and CD8+ T cells obtained from PBMCs. Sequencing was carried out using CD4+ T cells sorted from blood. The chain is built from TRBV5-1 and TRBJ2-3; 13 nucleotides align to TRBD2. The clonotype was recovered from a human donor in good health. The CDR3 DNA reads TGCGCCAGCAGCCCAGGGACTAGCGGGAAACGGGTTACGCAGTATTTT. Its protein is CASSPGTSGKRVTQYF.